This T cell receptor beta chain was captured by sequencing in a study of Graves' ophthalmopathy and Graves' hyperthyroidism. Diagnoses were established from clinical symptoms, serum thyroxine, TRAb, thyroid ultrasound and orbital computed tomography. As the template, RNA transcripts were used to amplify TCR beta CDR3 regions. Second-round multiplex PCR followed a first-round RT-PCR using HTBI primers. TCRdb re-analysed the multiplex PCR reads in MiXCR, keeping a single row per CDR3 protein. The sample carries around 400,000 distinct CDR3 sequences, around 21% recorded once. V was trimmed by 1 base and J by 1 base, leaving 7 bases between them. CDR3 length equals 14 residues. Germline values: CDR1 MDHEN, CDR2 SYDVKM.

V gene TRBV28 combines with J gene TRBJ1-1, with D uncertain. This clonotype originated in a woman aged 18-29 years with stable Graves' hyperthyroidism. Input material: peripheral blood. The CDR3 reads CASSLFRENTEAFF. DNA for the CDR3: TGTGCCAGCAGTTTATTCCGGGAGAACACTGAAGCTTTCTTT.